This T cell receptor beta chain was found in a study of regulatory T cells in long-lasting Graves disease. As for time point: newly diagnosed GD, antithyroid drugs for less than 3 months. RNA extracted from PBMCs served as the sequencing template. Patients were enrolled at an endocrinology department in Xi'an, China. In building TCR beta libraries, iRepertoire HTBI primers were used together with Arm-PCR of CDR3 regions. TCRdb reanalysed the multiplex PCR reads using MiXCR and keeps one entry per CDR3 protein. The sample contains roughly 430,000 distinct CDR3 sequences, about 17% of which appear only once. Germline V gives CDR1 SEHNR, CDR2 FQNEAQ (reference sequence). The ends were cut back, 7 bases at V and 0 bases at J, with 12 bases in the middle. The CDR3 loop spans 14 amino acids. This clonotype was detected only a few times. The sample was also reused in another study, on T cells in Graves' hyperthyroidism and ophthalmopathy. From that report: When the TCR CDR3 underwent first-round RT-PCR, the HTBI primer set was used.

The sample in question was peripheral blood mononuclear cells (PBMCs), obtained at new diagnosis, from a patient treated with antithyroid drugs. The clonotype comes from a woman younger than 45 with Graves disease. The chain carries TRBV7-9 and TRBJ1-1; a possible D gene is TRBD1 (5 bases). DNA for the CDR3: TGTGCCAGCAATCGTCCAGGGTTGAACACTGAAGCTTTCTTT. Amino acids: CASNRPGLNTEAFF.